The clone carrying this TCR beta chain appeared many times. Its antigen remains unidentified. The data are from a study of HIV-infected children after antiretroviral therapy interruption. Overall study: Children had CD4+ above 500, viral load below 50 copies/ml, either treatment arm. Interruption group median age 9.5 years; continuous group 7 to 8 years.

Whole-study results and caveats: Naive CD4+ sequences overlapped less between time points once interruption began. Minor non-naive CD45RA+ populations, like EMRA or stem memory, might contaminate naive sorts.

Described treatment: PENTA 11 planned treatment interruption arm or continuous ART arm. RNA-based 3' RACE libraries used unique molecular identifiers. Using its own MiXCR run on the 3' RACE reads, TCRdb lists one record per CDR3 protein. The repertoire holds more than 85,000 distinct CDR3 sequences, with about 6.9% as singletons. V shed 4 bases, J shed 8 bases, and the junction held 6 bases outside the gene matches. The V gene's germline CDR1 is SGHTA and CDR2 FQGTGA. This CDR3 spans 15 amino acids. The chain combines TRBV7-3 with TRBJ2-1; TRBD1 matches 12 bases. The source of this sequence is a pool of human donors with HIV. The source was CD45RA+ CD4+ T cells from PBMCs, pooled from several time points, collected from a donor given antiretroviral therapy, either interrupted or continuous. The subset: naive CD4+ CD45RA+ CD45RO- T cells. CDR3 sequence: CASSWTGTGGDEQFF. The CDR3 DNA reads TGTGCCAGCAGCTGGACGGGGACAGGGGGCGATGAGCAGTTCTTC.